The entry that follows covers one TCR beta chain sequence. The antigen is not known. TCRdb's table, derived via immunoSEQ multiplex PCR, lists solely in-frame clones and lacks some. The sample has approximately 130,000 clones; about nine tenths are singletons. This sample stems from a study of OX40 agonist ivuxolimab in advanced cancers. Turning to the study itself: Two cutaneous melanoma patients and one hepatocellular carcinoma patient, three in all, had partial responses. Study observations and caveats: Some nonresponders also had low normalized T-cell clonal expansion. Near-lowest levels of clonal expansion characterized partial responders at 0.1-3.0 mg/kg.

The germline CDR1 and CDR2 sequences are SGHRS and YFSETQ. CDR3 length: 17 amino acids. V lost 0 bases, J lost 0 bases, and 10 bases lay in between. The V gene is TRBV5-1, the J gene TRBJ1-6, with TRBD1 as a possible D gene (5 bases). This clonotype originated in an adult with an advanced solid tumor such as melanoma, head and neck, liver or kidney cancer. The sample was CD4+ or CD8+ T cells sorted from blood, taken in a trial of the OX40 agonist ivuxolimab. The CDR3 DNA reads as TGCGCCAGCAGCTTGGGGTCAGGGAGCTCCTATAATTCACCCCTCCACTTT. This encodes CASSLGSGSSYNSPLHF.